This is a list of T cell receptor beta chains from one sample in a study of early T cells in non-severe SARS-CoV-2 infection. TCRdb fed the 5' RACE reads into MiXCR, producing one record per CDR3 protein. This sample carries 28,000 or so distinct CDR3 sequences, 3% to 5% of them seen once, and the ten largest clones take roughly 8.2%. Sample: whole blood. The receptors were sampled from an adult who was a healthcare worker with PCR-confirmed SARS-CoV-2 infection or an uninfected control (not recorded which). Both conserved end residues are part of each CDR3. D genes are given only for firm matches. Some rows have no size entry. The others give once, few or many, or a class for an expanded clone.

d_gene,v_gene,j_gene,len,abundance,CDR3nt,CDR3aa
-,TRBV9,TRBJ1-6,15,many,TGTGCCAGCAGCGCCCAAGACAGGCCCAATTCACCCCTCCACTTT,CASSAQDRPNSPLHF
TRBD1,TRBV19,TRBJ2-7,13,few,TGTGCCAGTAGTTTGCGGACAGGAGACGAGCAGTACTTC,CASSLRTGDEQYF
-,TRBV30,TRBJ1-2,15,many,TGTGCCTGGAGTGCCTCCCGACAGGTCAGCTATGGCTACACCTTC,CAWSASRQVSYGYTF
-,TRBV7-2,TRBJ2-5,14,many,TGTGCCAGCAGCTCTGGCAGCACTCAAGAGACCCAGTACTTC,CASSSGSTQETQYF
-,TRBV12-5,TRBJ1-5,13,many,TGTGCTAGTGGTCTCGGACGCAATCAGCCCCAGCATTTT,CASGLGRNQPQHF
TRBD1,TRBV30,TRBJ1-5,17,-,TGTGCCTGGAGTGCGACCGGGACAGATTATAGCAATCAGCCCCAGCATTTT,CAWSATGTDYSNQPQHF
-,TRBV7-6,TRBJ2-3,12,many,TGTGCCAGCAGCTTACAGGCGGATACGCAGTATTTT,CASSLQADTQYF
TRBD1,TRBV20-1,TRBJ2-4,15,many,TGCAGTGCTACCGACAGGGGGGAAGCCAAAAACATTCAGTACTTC,CSATDRGEAKNIQYF
TRBD2,TRBV29-1,TRBJ2-5,14,many,TGCAGCGTTCGTCTAGCGGGATTTCCGGAGACCCAGTACTTC,CSVRLAGFPETQYF
TRBD1,TRBV7-3,TRBJ2-7,18,many,TGTGCCAGCAGCTTAAGAGGACTCGGGACAGGGGGCTACTACGAGCAGTACTTC,CASSLRGLGTGGYYEQYF
-,TRBV19,TRBJ1-2,16,many,TGTGCCAGTAGTATTACGGCAGGTGCTCCTAACTATGGCTACACCTTC,CASSITAGAPNYGYTF
TRBD2,TRBV4-1,TRBJ2-7,16,-,TGCGCCAGCAGCCAAGACCCTAGCGGGAGATCCTACGAGCAGTACTTC,CASSQDPSGRSYEQYF
-,TRBV6-2/TRBV6-3,TRBJ2-6,18,many,TGTGCCAGCAGTTACGTAGCAGGAATCCTCTCTGGGGCCAACGTCCTGACTTTC,CASSYVAGILSGANVLTF
TRBD1,TRBV12-3/TRBV12-4,TRBJ2-1,15,many,TGTGCCAGCAGTCGACCCACAGGGGGCTGGAATGAGCAGTTCTTC,CASSRPTGGWNEQFF
-,TRBV20-1,TRBJ2-1,13,many,TGCAGTGCTAGAGAGCCCCTCCTCCTTGAGCAGTTCTTC,CSAREPLLLEQFF
-,TRBV7-8,TRBJ1-1,16,many,TGTGCCAGCAGCAACCTCGTGGGTGCAGGGGACACTGAAGCTTTCTTT,CASSNLVGAGDTEAFF
-,TRBV6-5,TRBJ2-7,13,-,TGTGCCAGCAGTTTAGGGGGAAGGTCGGAGCAGTACTTC,CASSLGGRSEQYF
-,TRBV20-1,TRBJ1-2,12,many,TGCAGTGCCGCAGACGGATCCTATGGCTACACCTTC,CSAADGSYGYTF
TRBD2,TRBV4-2,TRBJ2-3,16,many,TGTGCCAGCAGCCAAGAGGGTACAGCGGGGGGGAGAACGCAGTATTTT,CASSQEGTAGGRTQYF
TRBD2,TRBV7-8,TRBJ2-7,15,many,TGTGCCAGCAGCTCGGGACTAGCGGGAGTACGGGAGCAGTACTTC,CASSSGLAGVREQYF
-,TRBV10-3,TRBJ1-1,14,many,TGTGCCATCAGTGAGTCGCGAGGGGCGGGGGAAGCTTTCTTT,CAISESRGAGEAFF
-,TRBV10-3,TRBJ1-1,13,many,TGTGCCATCACCAACGGACAGAGAGTTGAAGCTTTCTTT,CAITNGQRVEAFF
-,TRBV18,TRBJ1-1,16,many,TGTGCCAGCTCCCGCGGGGGCAGGGGTATGAACACTGAAGCTTTCTTT,CASSRGGRGMNTEAFF
-,TRBV4-2,TRBJ2-3,21,few,TGTGCCAGCAGCCCAACTAAAGGAAGAGAGCGGGCCATGGGGAGCACAGATACGCAGTATTTT,CASSPTKGRERAMGSTDTQYF
-,TRBV7-6,TRBJ1-4,16,many,TGTGCCAGCAGCTTAAAGGGGGACTGGACGGATGAAAAACTGTTTTTT,CASSLKGDWTDEKLFF
TRBD1,TRBV12-3/TRBV12-4,TRBJ1-6,15,many,TGTGCCAGCAGAAGATCAGGGACAGGGGAGGTACCCCTCCACTTT,CASRRSGTGEVPLHF
-,TRBV6-5,TRBJ1-2,12,many,TGTGCCAGCAGTTACGGTTGGGATGGCTACACCTTC,CASSYGWDGYTF
TRBD2,TRBV7-3,TRBJ2-1,14,many,TGTGCCAGCAGCTTACTAGCGGGGGTGAATGAGCAGTTCTTC,CASSLLAGVNEQFF
-,TRBV14,TRBJ2-3,13,many,TGTGCCAGCAGCCAAATCGTAGGGGATACGCAGTATTTT,CASSQIVGDTQYF
-,TRBV7-3,TRBJ1-2,13,many,TGTGCCAGCAGCTTAACACAGGAGGGCGGCTACACCTTC,CASSLTQEGGYTF
-,TRBV19,TRBJ1-5,16,many,TGTGCCAGTAGTAGAACGGGGGCCAAGGGGTCCCAGCCCCAGCATTTT,CASSRTGAKGSQPQHF
-,TRBV6-6,TRBJ2-2,17,many,TGTGCCAGCAGTTACTCCGGCAGGGGCTTGAACACCGGGGAGCTGTTTTTT,CASSYSGRGLNTGELFF
TRBD1,TRBV12-5,TRBJ2-3,16,-,TGTGCTAGTGGTTTGCAGGGACAGGGTGTATCAGATACGCAGTATTTT,CASGLQGQGVSDTQYF
-,TRBV14,TRBJ2-5,16,medium-sized,TGTGCCAGCAGCCAAGAGTCGGTCCTAGGAAGAGAGACCCAGTACTTC,CASSQESVLGRETQYF
-,TRBV20-1,TRBJ2-2,13,many,TGCAGTGCCCGGGCCCCATATTCCGGGGAGCTGTTTTTT,CSARAPYSGELFF
-,TRBV25-1,TRBJ2-2,15,many,TGTGCCAGCAGTGAATCCATGAGAGTCACCGGGGAGCTGTTTTTT,CASSESMRVTGELFF
-,TRBV19,TRBJ1-5,13,many,TGTGCCACCCAACGGGGGGGAAATCAGCCCCAGCATTTT,CATQRGGNQPQHF
-,TRBV6-2/TRBV6-3,TRBJ2-5,14,many,TGTGCCAGCAACGCTAGGACGGTCCAAGAGACCCAGTACTTC,CASNARTVQETQYF
-,TRBV20-1,TRBJ2-2,14,many,TGCAGTGCTAGAGGGGGGCAGCATCCCGGGGAGCTGTTTTTT,CSARGGQHPGELFF
TRBD1,TRBV27,TRBJ2-3,15,many,TGTGCCAGCAGTCCCCGGGACAGGATCACAGATACGCAGTATTTT,CASSPRDRITDTQYF
TRBD2,TRBV12-5,TRBJ2-7,16,many,TGTGCTAGTGGTTTGGTACAGGGCGGGAGGTTTTACGAGCAGTACTTC,CASGLVQGGRFYEQYF
-,TRBV10-3,TRBJ1-1,14,many,TGTGCCATCAGTGAGTCGCTAGGGAGGAGTGGGGCTTTCTTT,CAISESLGRSGAFF
-,TRBV7-9,TRBJ2-5,13,many,TGTGCCAGCAGCTACCGGAGTAGTAAGACCCAGTACTTC,CASSYRSSKTQYF
-,TRBV12-3/TRBV12-4,TRBJ1-2,15,-,TGTGCCAGCAGTTTAGCAGGGGCCATCCAGAGGGGCTACACCTTC,CASSLAGAIQRGYTF
-,TRBV29-1,TRBJ2-4,13,few,TGCAGCGTTGTTTTCCTAGCCAAAAACATTCAGTACTTC,CSVVFLAKNIQYF
-,TRBV30,TRBJ2-3,16,many,TGTGCCTGGAGTGCCCTCCTAGAGTCCGCGGGAGATACGCAGTATTTT,CAWSALLESAGDTQYF
TRBD1,TRBV7-2,TRBJ2-1,13,-,TGTGCCAGCAGCTTTGACAGGGACATTGAGCAGTTCTTC,CASSFDRDIEQFF
-,TRBV19,TRBJ1-5,15,many,TGTGCCAGTACTCTTACGGGAGGGAGCCATCAGCCCCAGCATTTT,CASTLTGGSHQPQHF
TRBD2,TRBV4-2,TRBJ2-3,18,many,TGTGCCAGCAGCCAAGATTCTAGCGGGATTACCATGAGCGTTACGCAGTATTTT,CASSQDSSGITMSVTQYF
TRBD1,TRBV11-1,TRBJ2-5,16,many,TGTGCCAGCAGCCAGGGGGACGCACTATACCAAGAGACCCAGTACTTC,CASSQGDALYQETQYF
-,TRBV7-9,TRBJ2-1,13,many,TGTGCCAGCAGCCCCGCGGGGGCGGGTGAGCAGTTCTTC,CASSPAGAGEQFF
-,TRBV5-5,TRBJ1-5,16,many,TGTGCCAGCAGCTTGGGGCCGGGGAGGGCTAATCAGCCCCAGCATTTT,CASSLGPGRANQPQHF
-,TRBV6-2/TRBV6-3,TRBJ1-5,15,many,TGTGCCAGCAGTTCGTCGGGACGGCTCAATCAGCCCCAGCATTTT,CASSSSGRLNQPQHF
TRBD2,TRBV7-9,TRBJ2-4,14,many,TGTGCCAGCAGCTCGGTGATTGGAGCGGGATTGTCGGACTTC,CASSSVIGAGLSDF
TRBD1,TRBV7-2,TRBJ2-5,14,few,TGTGCCAGCAGCTTCTGGACAGGGGAGGCCCTCCAGTACTTC,CASSFWTGEALQYF
-,TRBV6-6,TRBJ2-7,15,few,TGTGCCAGCAGTTCTCCGAGCCTCCAGGGATACGAGCAGTACTTC,CASSSPSLQGYEQYF
TRBD2,TRBV5-4,TRBJ2-1,13,-,TGTGCCAGCAGCCCTAGCGGGGGGGCCGAAAAGTTCTTC,CASSPSGGAEKFF
-,TRBV6-5,TRBJ1-1,11,few,TGTGCCAGCAGTTCGGCAGGGATCGCTTTCTTT,CASSSAGIAFF
-,TRBV21-1,TRBJ2-2,16,many,TGTGCCAGCAGCAACCCATATCCCCCGAGCACCGGGGAGCTGTTTTTT,CASSNPYPPSTGELFF